The T cell receptor beta chain under discussion was sequenced for a study of radiation and T cells in renal cell carcinoma. V was pared by 3 bases and J by 5 bases, with 17 bases between. The CDR3 is made up of 15 amino acids. Germline V CDR1 and CDR2: SGHNT, YYREEE (reference sequence). Time point meaning: blood 2 weeks post-SBRT. This sample's treatment: 15 Gy SBRT to primary tumor, nephrectomy 4 weeks later. This renal cell carcinoma was of the clear cell type. This table comes from immunoSEQ multiplex PCR, and its TCRdb copy is limited to in-frame clones, with some not included. The sample contains almost 50,000 clones, 75% to 90% of which appear only once.

This material consisted of blood, taken from a patient whose treatment included radiotherapy and nephrectomy. The source is a woman in her sixties or seventies with renal cell carcinoma. The chain couples TRBV5-4 to TRBJ1-1; a possible D gene is TRBD1 (5 bases). CDR3 in amino acids: CASSSQRLGGTEAFF. CDR3 DNA sequence: TGTGCCAGCAGCTCCCAAAGGCTGGGGGGGACTGAAGCTTTCTTT.